Reported below is one T cell receptor (beta chain). The data are from a study of T cell responses to AZD1222 COVID-19 vaccine. Per the germline V gene, CDR1 is SEHNR and CDR2 is FQNEAQ (reference sequence). The CDR3 covers 18 residues. Trimming cost V 1 base and J 2 bases; bases outside gene matches: 14. Data came from immunoSEQ multiplex PCR; TCRdb stores just in-frame clones and leaves some out. The table lists about 140,000 clones, roughly 91% of them singletons. The sample was peripheral blood, taken 28 days after the second AZD1222 dose. This chain links TRBV7-9 with TRBJ2-7, with 7 bases fitting TRBD1. The sequence derives from an adult who received the AZD1222 COVID-19 vaccine. DNA of the CDR3: TGTGCCAGCAGCTTAGGGTCCAACAGGGGATTTGGACCCTACGAGCAGTACTTC. Translating it yields CASSLGSNRGFGPYEQYF.